This T cell receptor (beta chain) was sequenced in a study of T cells in Graves' hyperthyroidism and ophthalmopathy. Study observations and caveats: The blood repertoire included most of the expanded thyroid clonotypes above 0.001.

Pregnant or lactating patients were excluded, as were those with uncontrolled infection or other autoimmune disease. From roughly 10 ml of fresh peripheral blood, PBMCs were isolated. With respect to this clonotype: Its antigen is not known.

The CDR3 spans 15 residues. CDR1 is SQVTM and CDR2 is ANQGSEA in the germline V gene. The V end lost 0 bases, the J end lost 2 bases, and 12 bases lay between the germline ends. TCR beta CDR3 region amplification was performed from RNA transcripts. First-round RT-PCR with HTBI primers amplified the TCR CDR3 region. TCRdb re-derived calls from the multiplex PCR reads in MiXCR, one entry per CDR3 protein. This table has about 640,000 distinct CDR3 sequences, less than 25% appearing once. The sequenced material came from blood. The rearrangement links TRBV29-1 to TRBJ2-3; perhaps TRBD1 as D (6 bases). The source is a man aged 25 to 40 with Graves' ophthalmopathy. The CDR3 loop reads CSVEDLRDNTDTQYF. Written as DNA, the CDR3 is TGCAGCGTTGAAGACCTCCGGGACAACACAGATACGCAGTATTTT.